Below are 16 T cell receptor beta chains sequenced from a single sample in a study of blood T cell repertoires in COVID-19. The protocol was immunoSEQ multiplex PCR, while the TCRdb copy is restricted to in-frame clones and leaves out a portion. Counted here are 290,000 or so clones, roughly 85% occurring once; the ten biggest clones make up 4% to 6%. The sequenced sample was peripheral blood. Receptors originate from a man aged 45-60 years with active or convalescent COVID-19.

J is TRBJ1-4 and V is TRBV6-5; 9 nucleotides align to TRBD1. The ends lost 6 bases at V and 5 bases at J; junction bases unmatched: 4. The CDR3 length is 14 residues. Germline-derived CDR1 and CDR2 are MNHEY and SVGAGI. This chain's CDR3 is CASSYRGLNEKLFF. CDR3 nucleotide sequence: TGTGCCAGCAGCTACAGGGGGCTCAATGAAAAACTGTTTTTT.

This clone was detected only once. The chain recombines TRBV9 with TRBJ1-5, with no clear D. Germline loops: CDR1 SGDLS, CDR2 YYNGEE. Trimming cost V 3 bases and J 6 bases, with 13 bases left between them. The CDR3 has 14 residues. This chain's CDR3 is CASSDKGGPQPQHF. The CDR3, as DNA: TGTGCCAGCAGCGACAAAGGAGGGCCTCAGCCCCAGCATTTT.

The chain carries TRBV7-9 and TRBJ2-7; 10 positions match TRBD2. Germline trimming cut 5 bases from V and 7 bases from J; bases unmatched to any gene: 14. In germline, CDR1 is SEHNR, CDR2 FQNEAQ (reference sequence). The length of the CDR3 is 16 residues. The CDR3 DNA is TGTGCCAGCAGCCCTTTCAGCGGGAGGGCCCGGTGGGAGCAGTACTTC. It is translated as CASSPFSGRARWEQYF.

The CDR3: CASSQILGDYEQYF. The DNA for the CDR3 is TGTGCCAGCAGCCAAATCTTAGGAGACTACGAGCAGTACTTC. J is TRBJ2-7 and V is TRBV3-1 (or the pseudogene TRBV3-2); no clear D. Between the trimmed V and J ends, which lost 2 bases and 3 bases, there was a span of 11 bases. Germline loops: CDR1 LGHDT, CDR2 YNNKEL (reference sequence). The CDR3 is made up of 14 amino acids.

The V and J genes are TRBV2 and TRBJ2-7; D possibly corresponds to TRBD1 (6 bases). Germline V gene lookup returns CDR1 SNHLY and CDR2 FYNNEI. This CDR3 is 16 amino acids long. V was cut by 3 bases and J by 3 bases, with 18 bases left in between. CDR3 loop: CASSDEQGLLGYEQYF. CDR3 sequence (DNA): TGTGCCAGCAGTGACGAACAGGGCCTTCTAGGCTACGAGCAGTACTTC.

In DNA form, the CDR3 reads TGTGCCAGCAGCTTCATGAGGGCATCCCCGGGGGAGCAGTACTTC. Protein product: CASSFMRASPGEQYF. This chain connects TRBV7-2 to TRBJ2-7; D perhaps matches TRBD2 (5 bases). Germline lookup yields CDR1 SGHTA and CDR2 FQGNSA. The CDR3 is 15 residues long. V shed 3 bases and J shed 7 bases, with 19 bases lying between them.

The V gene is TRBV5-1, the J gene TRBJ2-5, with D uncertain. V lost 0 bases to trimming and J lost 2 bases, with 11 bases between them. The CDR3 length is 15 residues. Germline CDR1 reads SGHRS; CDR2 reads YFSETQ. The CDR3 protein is CASSLDGQSQETQYF. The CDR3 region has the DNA TGCGCCAGCAGCTTGGATGGGCAGTCACAAGAGACCCAGTACTTC.

CDR3 bases: TGCGCCAGCAGCTTCTCTGGACAGGGGCAGAATGAAAAACTGTTTTTT. Encoded protein: CASSFSGQGQNEKLFF. The chain carries TRBV5-1 and TRBJ1-4, with 9 nucleotides matching TRBD1. Trimming at V came to 2 bases and at J to 5 bases, leaving 7 bases not matched to a gene. CDR3 length equals 16 residues. CDR1 and CDR2 (germline): SGHRS, YFSETQ.

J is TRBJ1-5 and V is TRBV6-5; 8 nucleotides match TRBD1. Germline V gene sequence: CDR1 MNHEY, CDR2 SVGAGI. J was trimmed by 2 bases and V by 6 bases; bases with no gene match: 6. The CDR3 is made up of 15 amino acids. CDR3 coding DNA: TGTGCCAGCAGACGCCAGGGGGCTGGCAATCAGCCCCAGCATTTT. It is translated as CASRRQGAGNQPQHF.

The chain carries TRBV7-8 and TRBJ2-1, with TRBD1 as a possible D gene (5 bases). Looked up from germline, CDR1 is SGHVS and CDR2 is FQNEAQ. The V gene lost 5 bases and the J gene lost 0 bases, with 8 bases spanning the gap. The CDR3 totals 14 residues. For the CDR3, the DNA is TGTGCCAGCAGCCCCCAGGGCTCCTACAATGAGCAGTTCTTC. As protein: CASSPQGSYNEQFF.

Written as DNA, the CDR3 is TGTGCCAGCAGCTTCGGACTAGCGGGAGGTCAGAATGAGCAGTTCTTC. Its translation: CASSFGLAGGQNEQFF. The chain combines TRBV5-6 with TRBJ2-1; TRBD2 matches at 14 bases. J lost 7 bases, V lost 2 bases, and 5 bases had no gene match. This CDR3 has 16 residues. Germline V gene lookup returns CDR1 SGHDT and CDR2 YYEEEE.

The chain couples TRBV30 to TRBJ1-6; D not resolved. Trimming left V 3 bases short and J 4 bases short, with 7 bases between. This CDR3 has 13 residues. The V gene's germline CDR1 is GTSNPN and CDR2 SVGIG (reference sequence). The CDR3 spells CAWRRQYNSPLHF. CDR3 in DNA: TGTGCCTGGAGACGCCAGTATAATTCACCCCTCCACTTT. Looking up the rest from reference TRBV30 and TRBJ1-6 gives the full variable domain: SQTIHQWPATLVQPVGSPLSLECTVEGTSNPNLYWYRQAAGRGLQLLFYSVGIGQISSEVPQNLSASRPQDRQFILSSKKLLLSDSGFYLCAWRRQYNSPLHFGNGTRLTVT.

The CDR3: CAASRNTGEKLFF. For the CDR3, the DNA is TGTGCCGCATCCCGGAACACGGGTGAAAAACTGTTTTTT. The rearrangement links TRBV19 to TRBJ1-4; D is undetermined. Trimming shortened V by 11 bases and J by 7 bases, and 17 bases separated the two germline ends. CDR1 LNHDA and CDR2 SQIVND come from the germline V gene (reference sequence). CDR3 size: 13 residues.

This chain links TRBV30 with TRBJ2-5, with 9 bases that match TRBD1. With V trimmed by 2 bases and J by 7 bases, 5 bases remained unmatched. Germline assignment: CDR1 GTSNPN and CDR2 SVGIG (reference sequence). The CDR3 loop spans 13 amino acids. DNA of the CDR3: TGTGCCTGGAGTTGGGACAGGGAAGGGACCCAGTACTTC. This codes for CAWSWDREGTQYF.

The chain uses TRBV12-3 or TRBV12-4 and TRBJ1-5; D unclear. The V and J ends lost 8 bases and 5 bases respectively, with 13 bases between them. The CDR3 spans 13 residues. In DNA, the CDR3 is TGTGCCAGCTCCAAGGCGGGATATCAGCCCCAGCATTTT. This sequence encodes CASSKAGYQPQHF.

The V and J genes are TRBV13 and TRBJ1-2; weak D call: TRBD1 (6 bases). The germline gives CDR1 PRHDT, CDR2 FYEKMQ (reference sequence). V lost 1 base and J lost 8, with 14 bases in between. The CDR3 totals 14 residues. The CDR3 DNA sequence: TGTGCCAGCAGCTTAGAGGACAGCCGCGGGGGCTACACCTTC. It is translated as CASSLEDSRGGYTF.